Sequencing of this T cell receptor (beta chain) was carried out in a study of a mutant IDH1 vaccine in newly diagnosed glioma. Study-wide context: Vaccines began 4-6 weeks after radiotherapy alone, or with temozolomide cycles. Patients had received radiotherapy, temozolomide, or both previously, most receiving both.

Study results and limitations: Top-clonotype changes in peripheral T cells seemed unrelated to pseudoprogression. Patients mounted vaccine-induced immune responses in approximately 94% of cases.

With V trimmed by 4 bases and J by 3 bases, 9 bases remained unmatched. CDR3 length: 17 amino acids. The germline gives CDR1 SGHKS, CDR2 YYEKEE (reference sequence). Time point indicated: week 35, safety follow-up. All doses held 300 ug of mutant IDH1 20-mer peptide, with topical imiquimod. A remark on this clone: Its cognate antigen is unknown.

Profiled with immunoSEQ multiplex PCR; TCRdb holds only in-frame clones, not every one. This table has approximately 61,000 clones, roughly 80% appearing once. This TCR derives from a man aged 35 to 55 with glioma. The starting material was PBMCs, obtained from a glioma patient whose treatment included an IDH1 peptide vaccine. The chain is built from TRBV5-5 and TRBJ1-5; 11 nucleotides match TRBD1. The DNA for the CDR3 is TGTGCCAGCAGCCCGGAACGGACAGGGGGCCTCAATCAGCCCCAGCATTTT. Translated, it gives CASSPERTGGLNQPQHF.